This T cell receptor (beta chain) was captured in a study of T cells after yellow fever vaccination (dated by TCRdb to between 2017 and 2020). A note on the overall study: The SMART-Seq v4 Ultra Low Input RNA kit was used to prepare libraries from fractions with low cell numbers. The cohort comprised two healthy male donors, one aged 18 to 30 and one aged 30 to 40 years. Bulk TCR alpha and beta repertoires were sequenced longitudinally to track T-cell clones before and after primary and booster YFV17D yellow fever vaccination. Bulk PBMC replicates and cell subsets were isolated from blood drawn at multiple timepoints before and after both primary and secondary immunization. Overall study results and their limits: The secondary T-cell response was weaker than the primary response but faster, peaking on day 5 instead of day 15. After the booster, most of the clones that had expanded following primary vaccination were detected again (around 97% of CD4 and 85% to 90% of CD8), which suggests that memory was broadly maintained. FACS-sorted repertoires could contain abundant contaminating clonotypes from the bulk population, so computational filtering was required. Because the study included only two donors, the extent to which the findings can be generalized is limited. A small share of clonotypes occurred in both CD4 and CD8 compartments, likely arising from convergent recombination.

This clonotype has more than one count but fewer than ten. Its antigen is unknown. Base quality data are lacking; no much larger clone is found one base away. What the treatment or condition label conveys for this sample: live attenuated yellow fever vaccine strain. A standard Ficoll-Paque protocol was used to isolate PBMCs from peripheral blood. Dynabeads CD4 and CD8 positive selection kits were used to isolate CD4 and CD8 T-cell fractions. TriZol was used to extract RNA from bulk PBMCs, CD4 and CD8 fractions, and dextramer-positive and dextramer-negative fractions. The reads were generated on an Illumina NovaSeq 6000. Synthesis of TCR cDNA relied on 5'RACE template switching, a step that introduced a universal primer site along with unique molecular identifiers. Priming for cDNA synthesis came from both the TCR alpha and TCR beta constant segments. Libraries were amplified in two PCR steps, with sample barcodes and sequencing adapters added in the second step. Sequencing of libraries was performed on Illumina HiSeq 2500 (2x100 bp) or NovaSeq (2x150 bp). On the authors' methods: Demultiplexing of reads and collapsing into UMI consensus sequences were performed with MIGEC, and V(D)J alignment was carried out with MiXCR. Vaccine-responding clonotypes were defined with edgeR using replicate PBMC samples, requiring FDR below 0.01 and a log2 fold change above 5 up to day 15. CD4 or CD8 identity was assigned to each bulk clonotype according to whether the clonotype was present at higher abundance in the sequenced CD4 repertoire or the sequenced CD8 repertoire. TCRdb itself trimmed the public reads at Q25 with fastp, ran MiXCR and retained productive beta chains. For every CDR3 protein sequence, its rows merge into one entry that carries the most common genes and DNA. V and J calls and clone size were set by TCRdb, not the authors. This sample is represented by 300,000 to 400,000 distinct CDR3 sequences; around 10% of them were singletons. The top ten hold 2.5% to 4% of the sample.

CDR1 and CDR2 were assigned from the germline V gene (reference sequence) as MNHEY and SMNVEV. Taken from cysteine to phenylalanine, the CDR3 has 15 residues. The sequence is cut down to CDR3 DNA, 45 bases in frame from base 1. Trimming leaves V shorter by 6 bases and J shorter by 10 bases, with the junction holding 10 bases beyond the gene matches. Sequencing was performed on CD4+ T cells sorted from PBMCs, taken 45 days after the yellow fever booster vaccination. Recombination linked TRBV27 to TRBJ1-6; 9 central nucleotides agree with TRBD1. This sequence originates from a man between 18 and 29 years old who received the YFV17D yellow fever vaccine. The DNA sequence is as follows: TGTGCCAGCAGACTGGGGGGGACAGGGAACTCACCCCTCCACTTT. Protein translation: CASRLGGTGNSPLHF.